These T cell receptor beta chains were read from a single sample in a study of T cell responses to AZD1222 COVID-19 vaccine. TCRdb keeps only in-frame clones here, not all; method: immunoSEQ multiplex PCR. The sample has about 140,000 clones, 75% to 90% seen once. Sequencing used peripheral blood, obtained on day 0 of AZD1222 vaccination. The receptors here all came from an adult in good health. Both conserved end residues are trimmed from each CDR3. Expanded clones are given a class, and other clones once, few, many or no size at all.

J,V,size,CDR3
TRBJ1-4,TRBV5-1,-,ASSHRGNNEKLF
TRBJ2-6,TRBV28,-,ASSPTGAGANVLT
TRBJ1-2,TRBV6-5,-,ASSSNRGYGYT
TRBJ1-2,TRBV13,-,ASSSEGASPYGYT
TRBJ2-1,TRBV6-1,-,ASSEGSGAYNEQF
TRBJ1-5,TRBV18,-,ASSQGTDPNQPQH
TRBJ2-1,TRBV9,once,ASSVSGGPNEQF
TRBJ1-1,TRBV28,-,ASDGTGDTEAF
TRBJ1-1,TRBV30,-,AWSAGLNTEAF
TRBJ2-1,TRBV27,-,ASSLSGSGTYNEQF
TRBJ2-5,TRBV2,few,ASSDQSTVVQETQY
TRBJ2-3,TRBV9,-,ASSVGTSSTDTQY
TRBJ1-2,TRBV5-5,few,ASSFWTGDYYGYT
TRBJ2-7,TRBV5-5,-,ASSAGQGLSYEQY
TRBJ2-1,TRBV30,-,AWSSRGPARF
TRBJ2-6,TRBV5-6,-,ASSSDRDVFTGANVLT
TRBJ1-5,TRBV5-8,-,ASSLGRYSNQPQH
TRBJ2-5,TRBV4-2,-,ASSPSPGQTGTPQWETQY
TRBJ1-1,TRBV12-3/TRBV12-4,-,ASSFGRNTEAF
TRBJ2-7,TRBV28,-,ASASRGRPEQY
TRBJ1-4,TRBV2,-,ASSEDAGPTNEKLF
TRBJ2-1,TRBV7-8,-,ASSLTSGRINEQF
TRBJ2-1,TRBV19,-,ASTLGGLAGGYNEQF
TRBJ1-4,TRBV2,-,ASTPGRVVEKLF
TRBJ1-5,TRBV27,-,ASCSYGPNSNQPQH
TRBJ1-1,TRBV7-3,-,ASSPQGSRTEAF
TRBJ1-1,TRBV12-3/TRBV12-4,-,ASMIAWTEAF
TRBJ1-5,TRBV6-6,-,ASSFGGGSNQPQH
TRBJ2-2,TRBV19,-,ASSFTGSGELF
TRBJ2-1,TRBV28,-,ASSLWDSSYNEQF
TRBJ1-1,TRBV6-5,-,ASSSRRDTEAF
TRBJ2-7,TRBV28,-,ASSSTPYEQY
TRBJ2-3,TRBV7-9,-,ASSLTGVGDTQY
TRBJ1-3,TRBV28,-,ASSTTGNTIY
TRBJ1-6,TRBV6-1,-,ASSERSSYNSPLH
TRBJ1-2,TRBV20-1,once,SASLQGWGYT
TRBJ2-7,TRBV30,-,AWSMGQGFEQY
TRBJ1-2,TRBV3-1/TRBV3-2,-,ASSQAGTVGRGYT
TRBJ1-2,TRBV6-5,-,ASSTGPNSRYGHT
TRBJ2-3,TRBV6-2/TRBV6-3,-,ASSGWMADTQY
TRBJ1-1,TRBV4-1,once,ASSQPGTENTEAF
TRBJ1-1,TRBV19,-,ASKLKLGSDTEAF
TRBJ2-5,TRBV2,-,ASSPDNLQETQY
TRBJ1-5,TRBV9,-,ASSTGPDLFSNQPQH